This is a list of T cell receptor beta chains from one sample in a study of blood T cell repertoires in COVID-19. Clones were read by immunoSEQ multiplex PCR, and TCRdb kept only the in-frame ones, dropping some. This sample has 50,000 or so clones; roughly 90% occur once, and the top ten carry 10% to 15%. The sample consisted of peripheral blood. These receptor sequences come from a man aged 55 to 70 with active COVID-19. The CDR3 runs from the conserved cysteine through the conserved F or W. The D gene is left open where the match is weak. Expanded clones are given a class, and other clones once, few, many or no size at all.

>16|.|TRBV18|TRBJ2-7|.
CASSPGRDSNSYEQYF
TGTGCCAGCTCACCAGGTCGGGACTCCAACTCCTACGAGCAGTACTTC
>15|TRBD2|TRBV6-5|TRBJ2-7|.
CASSYGLAGAYEQYF
TGTGCCAGCAGTTACGGACTAGCTGGGGCCTACGAGCAGTACTTC
>16|TRBD1|TRBV5-1|TRBJ2-5|.
CASSSRTGSPQETQYF
TGCGCCAGCAGCTCCAGGACAGGGTCCCCGCAAGAGACCCAGTACTTC
>13|.|TRBV11-1|TRBJ2-5|.
CASSLASRETQYF
TGTGCCAGCAGCTTAGCCAGTCGAGAGACCCAGTACTTC
>14|TRBD1|TRBV6-5|TRBJ1-1|.
CASSPQGLSTEAFF
TGTGCCAGCAGTCCACAGGGGTTAAGCACTGAAGCTTTCTTT
>14|.|TRBV29-1|TRBJ2-1|.
CSVALQGLGNEQFF
TGCAGCGTTGCCCTACAGGGTTTGGGGAATGAGCAGTTCTTC
>17|.|TRBV27|TRBJ1-1|.
CASSLYRLSGSATEAFF
TGTGCCAGCAGTTTATATCGCCTTAGCGGGAGCGCCACTGAAGCTTTCTTT
>15|TRBD1|TRBV2|TRBJ1-2|once
CASNPGQGEGYGYTF
TGTGCCAGCAATCCTGGACAGGGGGAGGGCTATGGCTACACCTTC
>13|.|TRBV5-5|TRBJ2-3|.
CASSIVSTDTQYF
TGTGCCAGCAGTATCGTTAGCACAGATACGCAGTATTTT
>15|.|TRBV5-1|TRBJ2-7|.
CASSLGWKESYEQYF
TGCGCCAGCAGCTTGGGGTGGAAGGAGTCCTACGAGCAGTACTTC
>15|TRBD1|TRBV27|TRBJ2-4|.
CASSFTGGGKNIQYF
TGTGCCAGCAGTTTTACAGGGGGAGGCAAAAACATTCAGTACTTC
>16|TRBD1|TRBV28|TRBJ2-1|.
CASTLTGTSSYNEQFF
TGTGCCAGCACCCTGACAGGGACCAGCTCCTACAATGAGCAGTTCTTC
>15|TRBD1|TRBV10-3|TRBJ2-3|.
CAISVRDSFTDTQYF
TGTGCCATCAGTGTCCGGGACAGCTTCACAGATACGCAGTATTTT
>17|TRBD1|TRBV24-1|TRBJ1-4|.
CATSDSGRGPANEKLFF
TGTGCCACCAGTGATTCGGGCAGGGGGCCGGCTAATGAAAAACTGTTTTTT
>16|TRBD1|TRBV11-2|TRBJ2-3|.
CASSLVAGGITDTQYF
TGTGCCAGCAGCTTAGTCGCAGGGGGAATCACAGATACGCAGTATTTT
>13|TRBD1|TRBV2|TRBJ1-2|large
CASLSDRAGGYTF
TGTGCCAGCCTCTCAGACAGGGCAGGGGGCTACACCTTC
>13|TRBD1|TRBV2|TRBJ1-2|.
CASSPLTGVGYTF
TGTGCCAGCAGTCCTCTTACAGGGGTCGGCTACACCTTC
>13|.|TRBV19|TRBJ2-5|.
CASRIREGETQYF
TGTGCCAGTCGAATCCGTGAGGGAGAGACCCAGTACTTC
>16|TRBD2|TRBV7-3|TRBJ2-3|.
CASSPGLAGITDTQYF
TGTGCCAGCAGCCCGGGACTAGCGGGGATCACAGATACGCAGTATTTT
>17|TRBD1|TRBV7-3|TRBJ2-3|.
CASSSQGQGMSTDTQYF
TGTGCCAGCAGCAGCCAGGGACAGGGGATGAGCACAGATACGCAGTATTTT
>15|.|TRBV7-9|TRBJ2-5|.
CASSLSIWERETQYF
TGTGCCAGCAGCTTAAGTATTTGGGAGCGCGAGACCCAGTACTTC
>18|TRBD1|TRBV24-1|TRBJ2-2|.
CATSDFQGDRVDTGELFF
TGTGCCACCAGTGATTTTCAGGGAGACAGGGTTGACACCGGGGAGCTGTTTTTT
>13|.|TRBV5-1|TRBJ2-7|.
CASSLGSTGEQYF
TGCGCCAGCAGCTTGGGGTCTACGGGTGAGCAGTACTTC
>16|TRBD1|TRBV5-1|TRBJ2-1|once
CASRASLWDRDNEQFF
TGCGCCAGCAGAGCGAGCCTATGGGACAGGGATAATGAGCAGTTCTTC
>15|.|TRBV11-2|TRBJ1-4|.
CASSRLAFGNEKLFF
TGTGCCAGCAGCCGACTCGCATTTGGTAATGAAAAACTGTTTTTT
>13|TRBD1|TRBV30|TRBJ1-2|.
CAWADRGSYGYTF
TGTGCCTGGGCCGACAGGGGTTCCTATGGCTACACCTTC
>16|TRBD2|TRBV2|TRBJ2-7|.
CASTREVSAHGYEQYF
TGTGCCAGCACCCGGGAGGTGTCGGCGCACGGATACGAGCAGTACTTC
>14|.|TRBV10-3|TRBJ1-4|.
CAISDRGGGEKLFF
TGTGCCATCAGTGACAGGGGAGGGGGTGAAAAACTGTTTTTT